A single sample is the source of the 29 T cell receptor beta chains below, sequenced in a study of blood T cell repertoires in COVID-19. Sequencing used immunoSEQ multiplex PCR; TCRdb keeps in-frame clones, though not all of them. The table has some 110,000 clones, 86% seen once. The sample comprised peripheral blood. These receptors came from a man aged 35-49 years with acute or convalescent COVID-19.

V is TRBV11-2 and J is TRBJ1-6; TRBD1 might be the D (6 bases). V lost 1 base and J 5 bases, leaving 15 bases between the germline ends. The length of the CDR3 is 17 residues. In germline, CDR1 is SGHAT, CDR2 FQNNGV. DNA for the CDR3: TGTGCCAGCAGCTTAGGTGCGAGGACAGCCAATAATTCACCCCTCCACTTT. It codes for CASSLGARTANNSPLHF.

This clone appeared a single time. At the DNA level, this CDR3 is encoded by other sequences in the same sample as well. The V call is TRBV27, the J call TRBJ1-1; no firm D call. CDR1 and CDR2 from the germline V gene are MNHEY and SMNVEV (reference sequence). The CDR3 extends over 13 amino acids. V shed 0 bases and J shed 1 base, with 3 bases lying between them. The DNA for the CDR3 is TGTGCCAGCAGTTTATCGCGGAACACTGAAGCTTTCTTT. It translates to CASSLSRNTEAFF.

The J gene is TRBJ2-7, the V gene TRBV6-2 or TRBV6-3, with TRBD2 identical over 13 bases. The germline CDR1 and CDR2 sequences are MNHEY and SVGEGT. The junction had 9 bases not matched to a gene; V was cut back by 5 bases and J by 2 bases. This CDR3 is built from 17 residues. The CDR3 DNA reads as TGTGCCAGCAGTCACATCAGACTAGCGGGAGGTGCCTACGAGCAGTACTTC. This encodes CASSHIRLAGGAYEQYF.

The chain employs TRBV3-1 (or the pseudogene TRBV3-2) and TRBJ2-7; no firm D call. The germline V gene has CDR1 LGHDT and CDR2 YNNKEL (reference sequence). Trimming took off 0 bases at V and 5 bases at J, with 11 bases between the two ends. This CDR3 comprises 14 residues. In DNA form, the CDR3 reads TGTGCCAGCAGCCAAGAGCGCAGGTTCCACGAGCAGTACTTC. Its translation is CASSQERRFHEQYF.

The chain couples TRBV5-1 to TRBJ2-1; unclear D gene. V lost 0 bases, J lost 7 bases, and 8 bases lay in between. Germline V gene sequence: CDR1 SGHRS, CDR2 YFSETQ. The CDR3 spans 13 residues. This chain's CDR3 is CASSLGLLNEQFF. The CDR3 bases are TGCGCCAGCAGCTTGGGACTTCTTAATGAGCAGTTCTTC.

The V gene is TRBV19, the J gene TRBJ2-5, with 10 bases aligning to TRBD2. From germline, CDR1 is LNHDA and CDR2 SQIVND (reference sequence). With 3 bases clipped from V and 5 bases from J, the junction kept 6 bases outside the gene matches. CDR3 size: 15 residues. The CDR3 protein is CASSIKLAGIETQYF. CDR3 in DNA: TGTGCCAGTAGTATTAAACTAGCGGGGATCGAGACCCAGTACTTC.

The table lists this clone with a few counts. The V call is TRBV18, the J call TRBJ2-7; TRBD2 aligns across 7 bases. The CDR3 runs 15 residues. With V trimmed by 0 bases and J by 1 base, 3 bases remained unmatched. CDR1 and CDR2 (germline): KGHSH, LQKENI. The CDR3 nucleotides read TGTGCCAGCTCACCACCGGGCGGGGGATCCTACGAGCAGTACTTC. This codes for CASSPPGGGSYEQYF.

The chain uses TRBV6-6 and TRBJ1-5; D call uncertain. The CDR3 consists of 12 residues. Per the germline V gene, CDR1 is MNHNY and CDR2 is SVGAGI (reference sequence). Trimming left V 7 bases short and J 4 bases short, with 8 bases between. In DNA form, the CDR3 reads TGTGCCAGCACTGAACAGAATCAGCCCCAGCATTTT. Amino acids: CASTEQNQPQHF.

The genes are TRBV9 and TRBJ2-5; 14 nucleotides line up with TRBD2. V was clipped by 4 bases and J by 5 bases; unmatched bases: 7. Germline-derived CDR1 and CDR2 are SGDLS and YYNGEE. This CDR3 has 16 residues. As DNA, the CDR3 is TGTGCCAGCAGCCCGACTAGCGGGGGGGTGAGGGAGACCCAGTACTTC. Residues: CASSPTSGGVRETQYF.

The chain links TRBV15 to TRBJ1-5; no definite D call. The CDR3 has 15 amino acids. The germline CDR1 and CDR2 sequences are LNHNV and YYDKDF (reference sequence). Trimming left V 0 bases short and J 0 bases short, with 6 bases between. The CDR3 sequence is CATSRDAVSNQPQHF. The CDR3 coding sequence is TGTGCCACCAGCAGAGATGCAGTTAGCAATCAGCCCCAGCATTTT.

The chain joins TRBV19 to TRBJ2-1; weak D call: TRBD2 (7 bases). CDR3 length: 13 residues. V was clipped by 5 bases and J by 6 bases, with 11 bases between them. Germline V gene sequence: CDR1 LNHDA, CDR2 SQIVND (reference sequence). CDR3 nucleotide sequence: TGTGCCAGTAGTGAGGGGGGGCCCAATGAGCAGTTCTTC. Protein sequence: CASSEGGPNEQFF.

Of note for this clone: Other DNA sequences from this sample encode an identical CDR3 as well. This chain joins TRBV18 and TRBJ2-7, with TRBD1 matching 7 bases. Germline values: CDR1 KGHSH, CDR2 LQKENI. The CDR3 contains 13 residues. V dropped 2 bases and J dropped 4; count of bases not matched to a gene: 2. In nucleotides, the CDR3 is TGTGCCAGCTCACCAGGACAGGATTACGAGCAGTACTTC. Its protein product is CASSPGQDYEQYF.

The genes are TRBV2 and TRBJ1-5, with 7 bases matching TRBD1. This CDR3 has 17 amino acids. With V trimmed by 1 base and J by 0 bases, 6 bases remained unmatched. The germline V gene has CDR1 SNHLY and CDR2 FYNNEI. CDR3 bases: TGTGCCAGCAGTGAAGGGCAGGGGGGACCTAGCAATCAGCCCCAGCATTTT. Translated, it gives CASSEGQGGPSNQPQHF.

This chain connects TRBV30 to TRBJ1-6, with TRBD1 identical over 7 bases. CDR3 length: 15 amino acids. V lost 3 bases, J lost 9 bases, and 11 bases stayed unmatched. Germline loops: CDR1 GTSNPN, CDR2 SVGIG (reference sequence). CDR3 residues: CAWSPRQGSSSPLHF. The CDR3 DNA follows: TGTGCCTGGAGCCCTAGACAGGGTTCGAGTTCACCCCTCCACTTT.

The J gene is TRBJ2-7, the V gene TRBV19; tentative D call: TRBD2 (5 bases). With 3 bases removed from V and 2 bases from J, the gap between germline ends came to 11 bases. Germline V gives CDR1 LNHDA, CDR2 SQIVND (reference sequence). This CDR3 region has 14 residues. Here the CDR3 DNA reads TGTGCCAGTAGTATTCAGAACGGGGCCTACGAGCAGTACTTC. It codes for CASSIQNGAYEQYF.

The V and J genes are TRBV18 and TRBJ2-5; 14 bases line up with TRBD2. CDR1 and CDR2 from the germline V gene are KGHSH and LQKENI. V was clipped by 3 bases and J by 0 bases; unmatched bases: 6. This CDR3 comprises 18 residues. In DNA, the CDR3 is TGTGCCAGCTCACCCGGACTAGCGGGGGGCGGGGACCAAGAGACCCAGTACTTC. Translating gives CASSPGLAGGGDQETQYF.

The chain employs TRBV4-1 and TRBJ1-1; D gene uncertain. Germline V lookup: CDR1 MGHRA, CDR2 YSYEKL. Trimming cost V 6 bases and J 6 bases, with 20 bases left between them. The CDR3 contains 15 residues. The CDR3 sequence is CASRGLLLRSPEAFF. CDR3 sequence (DNA): TGCGCCAGCAGGGGCCTTTTATTGAGATCCCCTGAAGCTTTCTTT.

The J gene is TRBJ1-5, the V gene TRBV4-3, with 10 bases that match TRBD1. The junction had 11 bases not matched to a gene; V was cut back by 0 bases and J by 0 bases. The germline V gene encodes CDR1 LGHNA and CDR2 YSLEER. This CDR3 contains 20 residues. Here the CDR3 reads CASSQDTGVGQGYSNQPQHF. The CDR3 bases are TGCGCCAGCAGCCAAGACACGGGGGTGGGACAGGGGTATAGCAATCAGCCCCAGCATTTT.

The chain joins TRBV10-3 to TRBJ1-5; TRBD1 is a possible D gene (5 bases). Trimming cost V 4 bases and J 6 bases, with 7 bases left between them. Germline assignment: CDR1 ENHRY and CDR2 SYGVKD. The CDR3 consists of 12 residues. The CDR3: CAISVDIQPQHF. CDR3 sequence (DNA): TGTGCCATCAGTGTGGACATTCAGCCCCAGCATTTT.

The rearrangement uses TRBV7-2 and TRBJ1-4, with D possibly matching TRBD1 (5 bases). Trimming removed 1 base from V and 8 bases from J, with 14 bases in between. Germline V lookup: CDR1 SGHTA, CDR2 FQGNSA. The CDR3 runs 15 residues. In DNA form, the CDR3 reads TGTGCCAGCAGCTTAGTTATTGGGGCCGACGAAAAACTGTTTTTT. The encoded protein is CASSLVIGADEKLFF.

The V gene is TRBV6-5, the J gene TRBJ1-1, with 7 bases aligning to TRBD1. With V trimmed by 6 bases and J by 1 base, 8 bases remained unmatched. Per germline, CDR1 MNHEY and CDR2 SVGAGI. This CDR3 has 15 residues. In DNA form, the CDR3 reads TGTGCCAGCAGACACACAGGGGCTGGGAACACTGAAGCTTTCTTT. Amino acid sequence: CASRHTGAGNTEAFF.

CDR3 in DNA: TGTGCCAGCAGTTCCCAGGTGTTATATGGCTACACCTTC. Its translation is CASSSQVLYGYTF. V usage is TRBV27 and J usage is TRBJ1-2; D remains unclear. Germline V CDR1 and CDR2: MNHEY, SMNVEV (reference sequence). This CDR3 has 13 amino acids. Trimming took off 4 bases at V and 5 bases at J, with 11 bases between the two ends.

The rearrangement joins TRBV6-5 to TRBJ2-1; D not certain. In germline, CDR1 is MNHEY, CDR2 SVGAGI. CDR3 length: 15 amino acids. Trimming shortened V by 4 bases and J by 0 bases, and 10 bases separated the two germline ends. The CDR3 DNA reads TGTGCCAGCAGTTCTTCCTGGAGCTCCTACAATGAGCAGTTCTTC. Protein sequence: CASSSSWSSYNEQFF.

This chain links TRBV4-3 with TRBJ1-2; tentatively, D is TRBD1 (6 bases). CDR1 is LGHNA and CDR2 is YSLEER in the germline V gene. V shed 0 bases and J shed 6 bases, with 11 bases lying between them. This CDR3 comprises 14 residues. The CDR3: CASSQDWAGDGYTF. In DNA, the CDR3 is TGCGCCAGCAGCCAAGATTGGGCAGGGGATGGCTACACCTTC.

J is TRBJ1-5 and V is TRBV30, with TRBD1 matching 7 bases. V trimming: 5 bases; J trimming: 2 bases; junction bases outside the gene matches: 12. Germline V gene data show CDR1 as GTSNPN and CDR2 as SVGIG (reference sequence). This CDR3 has 16 amino acids. The CDR3 coding sequence is TGTGCCTGGGAGACAAAAATAACAGGGGGCAATCAGCCCCAGCATTTT. Translating it yields CAWETKITGGNQPQHF.

The chain combines TRBV19 with TRBJ2-7; D not certain. V dropped 3 bases and J dropped 2 bases, with 11 bases sitting between them. Germline V gene sequence: CDR1 LNHDA, CDR2 SQIVND (reference sequence). The CDR3 is 14 residues long. CDR3 sequence: CASSINIGPYEQYF. CDR3 coding DNA: TGTGCCAGTAGTATCAACATTGGCCCCTACGAGCAGTACTTC.

The chain recombines TRBV4-1 with TRBJ2-7; maybe TRBD1 (6 bases). Germline V CDR1 and CDR2: MGHRA, YSYEKL. The CDR3 contains 17 residues. With 0 bases removed from V and 2 bases from J, the gap between germline ends came to 17 bases. The CDR3 loop is CASSQDHNRQDAYEQYF. CDR3 bases: TGCGCCAGCAGCCAAGATCACAACCGACAGGACGCCTACGAGCAGTACTTC.

The sample holds one count of this clone. J is TRBJ1-5 and V is TRBV18, with 7 bases aligning to TRBD1. The CDR3 sequence is 16 residues long. Unmatched junction bases numbered 12, after V lost 4 bases and J lost 6 bases. The germline CDR1 and CDR2 sequences are KGHSH and LQKENI. CDR3 bases: TGTGCCAGCTCACGGAAACCCGGGACAGACGGTCAGCCCCAGCATTTT. This codes for CASSRKPGTDGQPQHF.

The V call is TRBV10-3, the J call TRBJ1-4; unclear D gene. Trimming took 10 bases from V and 7 from J, leaving 13 bases between them. There are 12 residues in the CDR3. Germline CDR1 and CDR2: ENHRY and SYGVKD. The CDR3 loop is CATGGSSEKLFF. As DNA, the CDR3 is TGTGCCACCGGTGGCTCTAGTGAAAAACTGTTTTTT.